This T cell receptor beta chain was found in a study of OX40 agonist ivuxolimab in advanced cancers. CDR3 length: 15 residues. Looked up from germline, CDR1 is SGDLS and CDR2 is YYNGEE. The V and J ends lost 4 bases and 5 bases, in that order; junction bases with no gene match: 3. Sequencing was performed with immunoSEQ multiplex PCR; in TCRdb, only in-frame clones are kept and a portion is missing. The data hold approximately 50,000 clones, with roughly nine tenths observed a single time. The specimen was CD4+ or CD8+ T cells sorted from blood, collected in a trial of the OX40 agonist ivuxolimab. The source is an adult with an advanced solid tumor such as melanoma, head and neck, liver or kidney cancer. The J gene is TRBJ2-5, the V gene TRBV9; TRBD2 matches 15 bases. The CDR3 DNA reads TGTGCCAGCAGCTTAGGACTAGCGGGAGGGGAGACCCAGTACTTC. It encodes CASSLGLAGGETQYF.